The present entry profiles one TCR beta chain with its context. Its antigen is undetermined. 60 Vbeta and 13 Jbeta primers were used in PCR. The table came from immunoSEQ multiplex PCR; TCRdb's copy has only in-frame clones and leaves some out. The sample consists of 120,000 to 150,000 clones, roughly 80% of them appearing once. These data belong to a study of cytomegalovirus exposure and HLA in healthy donors. Regarding the study as a whole: As was reported, the classifier diagnosed cytomegalovirus status with high specificity and sensitivity. HLA restriction was apparent for most CMV-associated TCR beta chains in a later analysis.

CDR1 and CDR2 from the germline V gene are SEHNR and FQNEAQ (reference sequence). This CDR3 is built from 12 residues. V lost 2 bases and J 15 bases, leaving 15 bases between the germline ends. The sample consisted of PBMCs. The clonotype originates from a middle-aged man in good health and CMV-seropositive. This chain connects TRBV7-9 to TRBJ2-3, with TRBD1 as a possible D gene (6 bases). The CDR3 loop reads CASSLSLGTLYF. The DNA for the CDR3 is TGTGCCAGCAGCTTATCTCTCGGGACATTATATTTT.